One and the same sample provided the 13 T cell receptor beta chains below, sequenced in a study of blood T cell repertoires in COVID-19. Using immunoSEQ multiplex PCR, the repertoire was profiled, and TCRdb retains in-frame clones only, with some absent. The sample has some 110,000 clones, roughly 89% seen once; the top ten hold over 3%. Source material: PBMCs or T cells enriched from blood (not recorded which). These receptors were collected from a young woman who had recovered from COVID-19.

The chain has TRBV28 and TRBJ1-4, with D possibly TRBD1 on 5 matching bases. This CDR3 has 15 amino acids. The V gene's germline CDR1 is MDHEN and CDR2 SYDVKM. Between the trimmed V and J ends, which lost 3 bases and 7 bases, there was a span of 15 bases. Written as DNA, the CDR3 is TGTGCCAGCAGTTTTTTGCGCGGGACTCGTGAAAAACTGTTTTTT. Translating it yields CASSFLRGTREKLFF.

This clone was seen at least ten times. The rearrangement joins TRBV6-4 to TRBJ2-2; 12 nucleotides agree with TRBD2. Germline V gene sequence: CDR1 MRHNA, CDR2 SNTAGT. This CDR3 has 14 residues. V lost 6 bases, J lost 7 bases, and 3 bases stayed unmatched. This CDR3 is CASSGLAGNGELFF. The CDR3 DNA follows: TGTGCCAGCAGCGGACTAGCGGGAAACGGGGAGCTGTTTTTT.

The rearrangement links TRBV7-3 to TRBJ2-5; D is possibly TRBD1 (5 bases). The V gene lost 2 bases and the J gene lost 4 bases, with 11 bases spanning the gap. Germline V gene lookup returns CDR1 SGHTA and CDR2 FQGTGA. The CDR3 consists of 14 residues. CDR3 in amino acids: CASSLAGQGETQYF. As DNA, the CDR3 is TGTGCCAGCAGCTTAGCTGGGCAGGGAGAGACCCAGTACTTC.

V usage is TRBV28 and J usage is TRBJ1-3, with D tentatively TRBD1 (5 bases). CDR1 and CDR2 from the germline V gene are MDHEN and SYDVKM. There are 14 residues in the CDR3. The V gene lost 7 bases and the J gene lost 2 bases, with 12 bases spanning the gap. The CDR3: CASIAGGTGNTIYF. CDR3 coding DNA: TGTGCCAGCATTGCCGGGGGAACTGGAAACACCATATATTTT.

This chain joins TRBV10-1 and TRBJ2-3; D ambiguous. Trimming took off 4 bases at V and 6 bases at J, with 20 bases between the two ends. Looked up from germline, CDR1 is WNHNN and CDR2 is SYGVQD (reference sequence). The CDR3 length is 16 residues. CDR3 coding DNA: TGCGCCAGCAGTGGAGTGGCACTAACCTTCACCGATACGCAGTATTTT. This encodes CASSGVALTFTDTQYF.

The genes are TRBV7-2 and TRBJ2-2, with D perhaps matching TRBD2 (5 bases). Deletions cut 1 base from V and 4 bases from J, with 7 bases between. Germline values: CDR1 SGHTA, CDR2 FQGNSA. The CDR3 has 14 residues. In DNA, the CDR3 is TGTGCCAGCAGCTTAGATGGAGGCACCGGGGAGCTGTTTTTT. Translating it yields CASSLDGGTGELFF.

J is TRBJ2-3 and V is TRBV5-1; 8 positions agree with TRBD2. V lost 1 base, J lost 2 bases, and 6 bases stayed unmatched. CDR1 and CDR2 from the germline V gene are SGHRS and YFSETQ. The CDR3 extends over 16 amino acids. The CDR3 nucleotides read TGCGCCAGCAGCTTGCAACCGGGAGGGTTCACAGATACGCAGTATTTT. This encodes CASSLQPGGFTDTQYF.

This sequence joins TRBV18 and TRBJ2-1; D may be TRBD2 (6 bases). Germline V gives CDR1 KGHSH, CDR2 LQKENI. The CDR3 has 16 residues. V dropped 3 bases and J dropped 7 bases, with 19 bases sitting between them. This CDR3 is CASSPLEGRGRNEQFF. CDR3 DNA: TGTGCCAGCTCACCCCTGGAGGGCCGGGGGAGGAATGAGCAGTTCTTC.

V and J are TRBV11-2 and TRBJ2-7; no clear D gene. The CDR3 length is 16 residues. Trimming removed 1 base at V and 2 bases at J, with 15 bases between. Germline-derived CDR1 and CDR2 are SGHAT and FQNNGV. The CDR3, as DNA: TGTGCCAGCAGCTTAGGCGCCAGTGGAGCTACCTACGAGCAGTACTTC. The encoded protein is CASSLGASGATYEQYF.

The rearrangement links TRBV9 to TRBJ2-2, with D possibly TRBD1 on 5 matching bases. CDR1 is SGDLS, CDR2 YYNGEE, per germline. V dropped 4 bases and J dropped 9 bases, with 13 bases sitting between them. The CDR3 consists of 13 residues. The CDR3 DNA reads as TGTGCCAGCAGCCCCGGGCAGGGTTGGGAGCTGTTTTTT. Protein sequence: CASSPGQGWELFF.

Only a few counts were recorded for this clone. The chain uses TRBV6-2 or TRBV6-3 and TRBJ2-2, with a weak D call TRBD1 (5 bases). The germline CDR1 and CDR2 sequences are MNHEY and SVGEGT. V dropped 4 bases and J dropped 1 base, with 13 bases sitting between them. The CDR3 runs 16 residues. CDR3 DNA: TGTGCCAGCAGTTCTACCCCCGACAGGAACACCGGGGAGCTGTTTTTT. It codes for CASSSTPDRNTGELFF.

This rearrangement joins TRBV11-2 to TRBJ2-7, with D possibly matching TRBD1 (5 bases). The CDR3 consists of 15 residues. Germline lookup yields CDR1 SGHAT and CDR2 FQNNGV. The V and J ends lost 4 bases and 3 bases respectively, with 16 bases between them. The CDR3 spells CASSSRATQVYEQYF. The CDR3 region has the DNA TGTGCCAGCAGCTCCCGGGCCACACAGGTCTACGAGCAGTACTTC.

A single count supports this clone. The chain couples TRBV2 to TRBJ2-7; 10 bases map to TRBD2. Germline lookup yields CDR1 SNHLY and CDR2 FYNNEI. V was clipped by 4 bases and J by 6 bases; unmatched bases: 9. The CDR3 has 15 amino acids. CDR3 nucleotide sequence: TGTGCCAGCAGTGGTCTGCTAGCGGGAGTGAGCGAGCAGTACTTC. Amino acid sequence: CASSGLLAGVSEQYF.